This TCR beta chain was retrieved from a study of T cell changes during pregnancy in multiple sclerosis. The germline V gene encodes CDR1 MGHRA and CDR2 YSYEKL. This CDR3 region has 16 residues. V was cut by 2 bases and J by 5 bases, with 16 bases left in between. TCRdb's table, derived via immunoSEQ multiplex PCR, lists solely in-frame clones and lacks some. The sample comprises 30,000 or so clones, over 80% of which are singletons, and approximately 8.7% rests with the top ten. The clonotype was recovered from a female donor with multiple sclerosis, enrolled in a pregnancy study. The sample consisted of CD8+ T cells from peripheral blood mononuclear cells, taken in the first trimester of pregnancy. This sequence joins TRBV4-1 and TRBJ1-5, with D possibly TRBD1 on 6 matching bases. CDR3 amino acids: CASSQTHGTRDQPQHF. The CDR3 nucleotides are TGCGCCAGCAGCCAAACACACGGGACAAGAGATCAGCCCCAGCATTTT.